Shown below are 29 T cell receptor beta chains from a single sample sequenced in a study of CD8 T cells in Susac syndrome. Random hexamers served to reverse transcribe roughly 0.5 to 1 ug RNA. TCRdb reprocessed the immunoSEQ multiplex PCR reads via MiXCR and lists one record per CDR3 protein. This table holds 400,000 or so distinct CDR3 sequences, approximately 85% found once. Sequencing used CD8+ T cells from PBMCs. These receptors were collected from a human donor with multiple sclerosis.

CDR3 sequence: CSARDRQGRTYNSPLHF. As DNA, the CDR3 is TGCAGTGCTAGAGATCGTCAGGGAAGGACCTATAATTCACCCCTCCACTTT. V gene TRBV20-1 combines with J gene TRBJ1-6; tentatively, D is TRBD1 (5 bases). The germline CDR1 and CDR2 sequences are DFQATT and SNEGSKA (reference sequence). The CDR3 extends over 17 amino acids. V was cut by 0 bases and J by 2 bases, with 14 bases left in between.

This chain joins TRBV3-1 and TRBJ2-5; 10 bases are a match to TRBD2. With 7 bases clipped from V and 4 bases from J, the junction kept 6 bases outside the gene matches. This CDR3 has 14 amino acids. Germline loops: CDR1 LGHDT, CDR2 YNNKEL (reference sequence). For the CDR3, the DNA is TGTGCCAGCAACCGGGTAGCGGGAGGAGAGACCCAGTACTTC. This translates into CASNRVAGGETQYF.

The sample holds a few counts of this clonotype. As DNA, the CDR3 is TGTGCCAGCAGTGAAACGGCGGAGGGGAATTCACCCCTCCACTTT. It is translated as CASSETAEGNSPLHF. The rearrangement uses TRBV6-1 and TRBJ1-6; a weak D match, TRBD1 (5 bases). Trimming cost V 2 bases and J 7 bases, with 12 bases left between them. This CDR3 spans 15 amino acids. Germline assignment: CDR1 MNHNS and CDR2 SASEGT.

The J gene is TRBJ1-3, the V gene TRBV6-1; a weak D match, TRBD1 (5 bases). Germline values: CDR1 MNHNS, CDR2 SASEGT. Trimming left V 5 bases short and J 0 bases short, with 23 bases between. CDR3 length: 19 residues. CDR3 protein: CASSPQTLDIYLSGNTIYF. The CDR3 coding sequence is TGTGCCAGCAGTCCCCAGACCTTGGACATTTACCTCTCTGGAAACACCATATATTTT.

The chain links TRBV10-2 to TRBJ2-5; D is unclear. CDR3 length: 15 residues. The V gene lost 0 bases and the J gene lost 5 bases, with 13 bases spanning the gap. The V gene's germline CDR1 is WSHSY and CDR2 SAAADI. CDR3 DNA sequence: TGCGCCAGCAGTGAGTCTCCTAGAGGAATGGAGACCCAGTACTTC. This codes for CASSESPRGMETQYF.

This sequence joins TRBV10-3 and TRBJ2-1; maybe TRBD2 (6 bases). Trimming shortened V by 3 bases and J by 3 bases, and 15 bases separated the two germline ends. CDR3 size: 16 residues. Germline-derived CDR1 and CDR2 are ENHRY and SYGVKD. The CDR3 loop reads CAISDSGVYDYNEQFF. The CDR3 bases are TGTGCCATCAGTGATTCGGGGGTGTACGACTACAATGAGCAGTTCTTC.

The J gene is TRBJ2-1, the V gene TRBV10-2, with 9 bases that match TRBD2. The germline V gene has CDR1 WSHSY and CDR2 SAAADI. Germline trimming cut 2 bases from V and 2 bases from J; bases unmatched to any gene: 1. This CDR3 has 15 amino acids. For the CDR3, the DNA is TGCGCCAGCAGTGAGGGGACTAGCACCTACAATGAGCAGTTCTTC. This sequence encodes CASSEGTSTYNEQFF.

V and J are TRBV11-1 and TRBJ2-1; TRBD2 agrees at 14 bases. The junction had 19 bases not matched to a gene; V was cut back by 2 bases and J by 1 base. The CDR3 is made up of 23 amino acids. Germline V gene data show CDR1 as SGHAT and CDR2 as FQDESV (reference sequence). The DNA of the CDR3 is TGTGCCAGCAGCTTAATCTGGGCCAGACCGGGACTAGCGGGAGTCTGGTCCTACAATGAGCAGTTCTTC. Encoded protein: CASSLIWARPGLAGVWSYNEQFF.

This clonotype was observed once. This chain uses TRBV27 with TRBJ1-4; D possibly corresponds to TRBD1 (6 bases). Per the germline V gene, CDR1 is MNHEY and CDR2 is SMNVEV (reference sequence). With 6 bases removed from V and 3 bases from J, the gap between germline ends came to 11 bases. The CDR3 consists of 14 residues. The CDR3 region is CASSQGRANEKLFF. The CDR3 DNA reads TGTGCCAGCAGCCAGGGGAGGGCTAATGAAAAACTGTTTTTT.

This chain links TRBV7-8 with TRBJ2-1, with TRBD1 matching over 9 bases. Germline assignment: CDR1 SGHVS and CDR2 FQNEAQ. V lost 1 base, J lost 7 bases, and 8 bases stayed unmatched. This CDR3 region has 16 residues. The chain's CDR3 is CASSLEIYRGRNEQFF. CDR3 nucleotide sequence: TGTGCCAGCAGCTTAGAGATCTACAGGGGGCGTAATGAGCAGTTCTTC. The full variable domain, rest sourced from reference TRBV7-8 and TRBJ2-1, is GAGVSQSPRYKVAKRGQDVALRCDPISGHVSLFWYQQALGQGPEFLTYFQNEAQLDKSGLPSDRFFAERPEGSVSTLKIQRTQQEDSAVYLCASSLEIYRGRNEQFFGPGTRLTVL.

The chain links TRBV27 to TRBJ1-2; TRBD1 matches at 7 bases. The germline gives CDR1 MNHEY, CDR2 SMNVEV (reference sequence). Losses at the gene ends were 2 bases for V and 6 bases for J; bases not matched to a gene: 12. This CDR3 spans 16 amino acids. CDR3 nucleotide sequence: TGTGCCAGCAGTTTAATTGGAGGGGGCGTGCTTAATGGCTACACCTTC. Protein product: CASSLIGGGVLNGYTF.

This rearrangement joins TRBV6-1 to TRBJ1-1; D gene ambiguous. CDR1 and CDR2 from the germline V gene are MNHNS and SASEGT. V lost 7 bases and J lost 8, with 20 bases in between. The CDR3 loop spans 14 amino acids. DNA of the CDR3: TGTGCCAGCATAGGGCTTGTATTAGGGCCCGAAGCTTTCTTT. Its protein is CASIGLVLGPEAFF.

This chain uses TRBV6-1 with TRBJ1-2, with a possible D match to TRBD1 (6 bases). CDR1 and CDR2 from the germline V gene are MNHNS and SASEGT. Trimming took 3 bases from V and 7 from J, leaving 12 bases between them. The CDR3 consists of 13 residues. The CDR3 bases are TGTGCCAGCAGTGACACGGACAGATCTGGCTACACCTTC. It translates to CASSDTDRSGYTF.

The chain links TRBV9 to TRBJ1-4; TRBD1 matches at 7 bases. The germline gives CDR1 SGDLS, CDR2 YYNGEE. The V and J ends lost 3 bases and 4 bases, in that order; junction bases with no gene match: 6. The CDR3 is 15 amino acids. This CDR3 reads CASSATGQFNEKLFF. CDR3 in DNA: TGTGCCAGCAGCGCCACGGGACAGTTTAATGAAAAACTGTTTTTT.

CDR3 DNA sequence: TGCGCCAGCAGCCAAGATCCCCCCCCGTTTAATGAGCAGTTCTTC. Amino acids: CASSQDPPPFNEQFF. This chain links TRBV4-1 with TRBJ2-1; D call uncertain. Germline assignment: CDR1 MGHRA and CDR2 YSYEKL. With 0 bases removed from V and 7 bases from J, the gap between germline ends came to 13 bases. The CDR3 is 15 residues long.

The gene calls are TRBV14 and TRBJ1-2; no definite D call. The CDR3 consists of 14 residues. Germline CDR1 reads SGHDN; CDR2 reads FVKESK. The V gene lost 4 bases and the J gene lost 4 bases, with 13 bases spanning the gap. The CDR3 is CASSPREAGYGYTF. The CDR3 region has the DNA TGTGCCAGCAGCCCCCGGGAGGCCGGCTATGGCTACACCTTC.

The chain uses TRBV25-1 and TRBJ1-1, with D maybe TRBD1 (6 bases). The V gene's germline CDR1 is MGHDK and CDR2 SYGVNS. This CDR3 is built from 16 residues. V was trimmed by 0 bases and J by 4 bases, leaving 15 bases between them. CDR3 in amino acids: CASSEYFTTGSTEAFF. CDR3 coding DNA: TGTGCCAGCAGTGAATATTTCACTACAGGGAGCACTGAAGCTTTCTTT.

V and J are TRBV4-1 and TRBJ2-7; TRBD1 agrees at 9 bases. J lost 2 bases, V lost 4 bases, and 6 bases had no gene match. The CDR3 length is 15 residues. CDR1 and CDR2 (germline): MGHRA, YSYEKL. The CDR3 nucleotides read TGCGCCAGCAGCCTCCTGGGACAGGGAACCTACGAGCAGTACTTC. It codes for CASSLLGQGTYEQYF.

This clonotype showed up just once. The chain uses TRBV5-4 and TRBJ2-7; 11 positions agree with TRBD2. With V trimmed by 4 bases and J by 0 bases, 9 bases remained unmatched. The CDR3 has 17 amino acids. Germline loops: CDR1 SGHNT, CDR2 YYREEE (reference sequence). In nucleotides, the CDR3 is TGTGCCAGCAGCCCGGGACTAGCGGAGCGGGGCTCCTACGAGCAGTACTTC. Encoded protein: CASSPGLAERGSYEQYF.

V gene TRBV5-1 combines with J gene TRBJ1-1, with D perhaps TRBD1 (5 bases). CDR3 size: 13 residues. Germline-derived CDR1 and CDR2 are SGHRS and YFSETQ. Between the trimmed V and J ends, which lost 4 bases and 7 bases, there was a span of 14 bases. CDR3 protein: CASSGGTSNEAFF. Here the CDR3 DNA reads TGCGCCAGCAGCGGAGGGACTTCCAATGAAGCTTTCTTT.

A single count supports this clonotype. The chain couples TRBV4-2 to TRBJ2-6; 7 nucleotides line up with TRBD1. The V segment lost 6 bases and the J segment 0 bases; nucleotides outside the gene matches: 11. Germline values: CDR1 LGHNA, CDR2 YNFKEQ. This CDR3 is 18 amino acids long. The CDR3 nucleotides read TGTGCCAGCAGTGATCCGGGACAGCGATACTCTGGGGCCAACGTCCTGACTTTC. Its protein is CASSDPGQRYSGANVLTF.

V gene TRBV12-3 or TRBV12-4 combines with J gene TRBJ2-1; TRBD2 is a possible D gene (5 bases). V was trimmed by 4 bases and J by 0 bases, leaving 10 bases between them. The CDR3 length is 15 residues. The CDR3 loop reads CASSSGESSYNEQFF. In nucleotides, the CDR3 is TGTGCCAGCAGTTCCGGGGAGAGCTCCTACAATGAGCAGTTCTTC.

This clonotype was detected a few times. The chain links TRBV5-4 to TRBJ2-7; tentatively, D is TRBD1 (6 bases). This CDR3 is 13 amino acids long. Trimming cost V 4 bases and J 5 bases, with 13 bases left between them. The germline gives CDR1 SGHNT, CDR2 YYREEE (reference sequence). The CDR3 DNA reads as TGTGCCAGCAGCCTACTAACAGGGAACGAGCAGTACTTC. Its protein product is CASSLLTGNEQYF. Full variable domain (rest looked up from reference TRBV5-4 and TRBJ2-7): ETGVTQSPTHLIKTRGQQVTLRCSSQSGHNTVSWYQQALGQGPQFIFQYYREEENGRGNFPPRFSGLQFPNYSSELNVNALELDDSALYLCASSLLTGNEQYFGPGTRLTVT.

The chain recombines TRBV19 with TRBJ2-7; D unclear. V was clipped by 0 bases and J by 6 bases, with 12 bases between them. This CDR3 is built from 14 residues. Per germline, CDR1 LNHDA and CDR2 SQIVND (reference sequence). The CDR3 sequence is CASSIEAGSGEQYF. The CDR3 DNA reads TGTGCCAGTAGTATAGAGGCAGGCTCCGGCGAGCAGTACTTC.

The V and J genes are TRBV7-8 and TRBJ1-2; D not certain. The length of the CDR3 is 15 residues. Germline V gene data show CDR1 as SGHVS and CDR2 as FQNEAQ. Trimming removed 1 base from V and 4 bases from J, with 13 bases in between. This CDR3 reads CASSLGGRHLYGYTF. Written as DNA, the CDR3 is TGTGCCAGCAGCTTAGGAGGGAGGCACCTCTATGGCTACACCTTC.

This chain uses TRBV27 with TRBJ2-1; 7 bases fit TRBD1. The CDR3 is 15 residues long. Germline CDR1 and CDR2: MNHEY and SMNVEV (reference sequence). The V and J ends lost 7 bases and 0 bases, in that order; junction bases with no gene match: 6. The CDR3 loop reads CASTVAGGSYNEQFF. Written as DNA, the CDR3 is TGTGCCAGCACGGTAGCAGGGGGCTCCTACAATGAGCAGTTCTTC.

The chain employs TRBV7-9 and TRBJ2-7; the match to TRBD1 covers 7 bases. CDR1 and CDR2 (germline): SEHNR, FQNEAQ (reference sequence). The CDR3 covers 15 residues. V shed 7 bases and J 2 bases; nucleotides not matched to a gene: 11. The CDR3 loop is CASTTTRGYTYEQYF. CDR3 bases: TGTGCCAGCACCACAACCAGGGGGTACACCTACGAGCAGTACTTC.

This clonotype occurred a few times. The chain combines TRBV20-1 with TRBJ2-7, with 10 bases identical to TRBD2. The CDR3 totals 14 residues. The V gene end was trimmed by 6 bases and the J gene end by 2 bases; junction bases not matched to a gene: 7. Germline V gene sequence: CDR1 DFQATT, CDR2 SNEGSKA (reference sequence). CDR3 protein: CSAELLAGPYEQYF. Written as DNA, the CDR3 is TGCAGTGCAGAATTACTAGCGGGACCCTACGAGCAGTACTTC.

The chain is built from TRBV19 and TRBJ1-1; D call uncertain. V dropped 3 bases and J dropped 0 bases, with 8 bases sitting between them. The CDR3 is made up of 14 amino acids. Per the germline V gene, CDR1 is LNHDA and CDR2 is SQIVND (reference sequence). This CDR3 reads CASSIPAVNTEAFF. The CDR3 DNA sequence: TGTGCCAGTAGTATTCCCGCAGTGAACACTGAAGCTTTCTTT.